The entry that follows covers one T cell receptor beta chain sequence. The entry originates in a study of blood T cells in healthy people across ages. The wider study: Per two T cells, template switching captured roughly one barcoded beta molecule.

The CDR3 sequence is 15 residues long. The germline CDR1 and CDR2 sequences are SGHVS and FNYEAQ. The V end lost 4 bases, the J end lost 0 bases, and 7 bases lay between the germline ends. The use of a sample-barcoded 5' primer and a J-beta primer mix characterized a second PCR of roughly 7 to 11 cycles. Each cDNA molecule, via a template-switch adaptor with 12 random nucleotides, was tagged. TCRdb fed the 5' RACE reads into MiXCR, producing one record per CDR3 protein. Here the sample spans 2 million or so distinct CDR3 sequences, roughly 49% being singletons. The TCR sequence derives from a woman aged 35 to 49 in good health. This sequence joins TRBV7-6 and TRBJ1-6; D remains ambiguous. Sequencing was performed on blood. The CDR3 DNA reads as TGTGCCAGCAGCTCTATTCCCTCCTATAATTCACCCCTCCACTTT. This encodes CASSSIPSYNSPLHF.